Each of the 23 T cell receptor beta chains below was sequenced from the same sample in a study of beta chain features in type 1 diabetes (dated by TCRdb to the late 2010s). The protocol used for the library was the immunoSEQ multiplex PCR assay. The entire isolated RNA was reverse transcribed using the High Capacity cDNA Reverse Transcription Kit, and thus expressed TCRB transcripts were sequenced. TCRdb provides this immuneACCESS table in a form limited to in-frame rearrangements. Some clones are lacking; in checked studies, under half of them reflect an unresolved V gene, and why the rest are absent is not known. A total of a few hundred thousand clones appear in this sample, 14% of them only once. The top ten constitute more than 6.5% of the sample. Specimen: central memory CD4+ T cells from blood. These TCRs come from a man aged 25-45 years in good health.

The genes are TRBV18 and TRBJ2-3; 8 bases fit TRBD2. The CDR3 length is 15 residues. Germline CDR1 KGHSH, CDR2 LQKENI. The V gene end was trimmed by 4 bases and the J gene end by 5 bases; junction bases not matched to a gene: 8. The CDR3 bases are TGTGCCAGCTCACTCGGACTAGCAGAGGGAGATACGCAGTATTTT. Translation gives CASSLGLAEGDTQYF.

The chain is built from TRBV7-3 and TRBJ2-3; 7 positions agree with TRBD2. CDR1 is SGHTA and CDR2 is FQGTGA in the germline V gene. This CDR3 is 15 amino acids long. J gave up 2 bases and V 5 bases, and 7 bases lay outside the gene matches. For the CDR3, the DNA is TGTGCCAGCAGCCCTACTAGCGAGATCACAGATACGCAGTATTTT. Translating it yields CASSPTSEITDTQYF.

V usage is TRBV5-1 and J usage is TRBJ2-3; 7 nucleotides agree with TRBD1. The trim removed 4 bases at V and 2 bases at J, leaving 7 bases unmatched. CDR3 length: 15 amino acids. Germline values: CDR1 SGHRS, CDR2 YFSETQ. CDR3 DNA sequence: TGCGCCAGCAGCCCGACAGGGTTTGACACAGATACGCAGTATTTT. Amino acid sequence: CASSPTGFDTDTQYF.

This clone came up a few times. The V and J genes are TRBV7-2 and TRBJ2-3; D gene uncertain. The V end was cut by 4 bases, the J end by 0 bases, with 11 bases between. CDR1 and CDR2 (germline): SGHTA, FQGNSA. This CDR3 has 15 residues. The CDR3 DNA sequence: TGTGCCAGCAGCTCATTGCGTGGGAGCACAGATACGCAGTATTTT. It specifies CASSSLRGSTDTQYF.

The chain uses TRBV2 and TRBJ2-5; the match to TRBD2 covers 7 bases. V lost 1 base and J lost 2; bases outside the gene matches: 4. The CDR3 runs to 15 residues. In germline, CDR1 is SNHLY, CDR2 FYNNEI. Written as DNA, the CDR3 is TGTGCCAGCAGTGAAGGGTCAGCGGGACAAGAGACCCAGTACTTC. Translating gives CASSEGSAGQETQYF.

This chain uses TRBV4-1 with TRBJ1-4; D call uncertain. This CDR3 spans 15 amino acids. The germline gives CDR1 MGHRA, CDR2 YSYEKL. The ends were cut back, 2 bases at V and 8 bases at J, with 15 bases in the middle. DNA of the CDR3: TGCGCCAGCAGCCAATCGGTTTTGTTTCTGGAAAAACTGTTTTTT. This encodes CASSQSVLFLEKLFF.

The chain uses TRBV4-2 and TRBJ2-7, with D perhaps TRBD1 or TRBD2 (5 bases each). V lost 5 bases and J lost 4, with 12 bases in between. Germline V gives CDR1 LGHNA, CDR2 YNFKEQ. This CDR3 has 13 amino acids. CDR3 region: CASSFGTPYEQYF. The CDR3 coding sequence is TGTGCCAGCAGCTTCGGGACGCCTTACGAGCAGTACTTC.

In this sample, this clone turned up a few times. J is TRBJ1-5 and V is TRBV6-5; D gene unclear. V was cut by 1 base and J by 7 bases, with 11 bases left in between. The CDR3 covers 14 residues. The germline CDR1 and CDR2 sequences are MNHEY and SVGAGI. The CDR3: CASSYYPGTQPQHF. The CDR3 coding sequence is TGTGCCAGCAGTTACTATCCAGGTACCCAGCCCCAGCATTTT.

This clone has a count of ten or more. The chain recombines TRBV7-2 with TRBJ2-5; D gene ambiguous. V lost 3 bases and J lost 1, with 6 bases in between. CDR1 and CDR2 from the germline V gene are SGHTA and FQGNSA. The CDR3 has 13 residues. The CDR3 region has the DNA TGTGCCAGCAGCTTCCGGACCCAAGAGACCCAGTACTTC. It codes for CASSFRTQETQYF.

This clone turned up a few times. CDR3 region: CASSTGQGIVSNQPQHF. CDR3 DNA: TGTGCCAGCAGTACGGGACAGGGGATCGTTAGCAATCAGCCCCAGCATTTT. The V and J genes are TRBV27 and TRBJ1-5, with 10 bases lining up with TRBD1. The CDR3 length is 17 residues. V trimming: 5 bases; J trimming: 0 bases; junction bases outside the gene matches: 7. CDR1 is MNHEY, CDR2 SMNVEV, per germline (reference sequence).

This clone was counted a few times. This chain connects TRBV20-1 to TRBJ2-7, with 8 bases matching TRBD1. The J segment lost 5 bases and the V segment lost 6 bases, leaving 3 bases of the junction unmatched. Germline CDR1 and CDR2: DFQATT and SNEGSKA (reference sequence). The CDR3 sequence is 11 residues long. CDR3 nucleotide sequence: TGCAGTGCCAGACAGGGGAACGAGCAGTACGTC. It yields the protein CSARQGNEQYV.

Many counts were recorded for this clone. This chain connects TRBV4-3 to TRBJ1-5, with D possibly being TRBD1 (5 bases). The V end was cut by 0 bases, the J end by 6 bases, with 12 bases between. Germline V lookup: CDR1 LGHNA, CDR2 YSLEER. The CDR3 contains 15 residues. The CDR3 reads CASSQDPRAGQPQHF. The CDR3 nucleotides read TGCGCCAGCAGCCAAGATCCCAGGGCAGGTCAGCCCCAGCATTTT.

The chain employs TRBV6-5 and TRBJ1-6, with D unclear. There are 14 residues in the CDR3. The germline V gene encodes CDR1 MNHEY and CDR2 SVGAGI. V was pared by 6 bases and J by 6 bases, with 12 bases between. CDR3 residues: CASRKGWGNSPLHF. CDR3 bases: TGTGCCAGCAGGAAAGGATGGGGTAATTCACCCCTCCACTTT.

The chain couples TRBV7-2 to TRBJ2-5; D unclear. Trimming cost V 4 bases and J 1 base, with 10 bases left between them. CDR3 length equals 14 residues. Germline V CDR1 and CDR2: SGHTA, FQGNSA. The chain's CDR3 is CASSYGSRQETQYF. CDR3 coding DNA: TGTGCCAGCAGCTACGGCTCGCGCCAAGAGACCCAGTACTTC.

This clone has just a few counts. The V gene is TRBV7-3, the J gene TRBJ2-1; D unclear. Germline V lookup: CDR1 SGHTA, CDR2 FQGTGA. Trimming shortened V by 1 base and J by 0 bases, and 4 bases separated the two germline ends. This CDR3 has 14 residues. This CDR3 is CASSLSDSYNEQFF. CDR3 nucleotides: TGTGCCAGCAGCTTAAGCGACTCCTACAATGAGCAGTTCTTC.

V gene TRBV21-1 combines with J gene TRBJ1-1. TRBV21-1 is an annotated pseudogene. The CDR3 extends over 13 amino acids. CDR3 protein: CASSREEATEAFF. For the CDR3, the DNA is TGTGCCAGCAGCCGCGAGGAGGCGACTGAAGCTTTCTTT.

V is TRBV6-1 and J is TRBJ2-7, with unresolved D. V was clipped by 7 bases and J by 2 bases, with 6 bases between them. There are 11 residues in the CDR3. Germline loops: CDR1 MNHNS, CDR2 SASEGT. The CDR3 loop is CASTSTYEQYV. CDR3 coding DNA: TGTGCCAGCACCAGCACCTACGAGCAGTACGTC.

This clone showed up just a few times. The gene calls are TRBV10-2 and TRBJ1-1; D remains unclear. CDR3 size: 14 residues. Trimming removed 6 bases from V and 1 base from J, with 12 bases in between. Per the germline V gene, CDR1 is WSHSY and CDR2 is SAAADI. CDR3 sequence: CASSQDSANTEAFF. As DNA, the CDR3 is TGCGCCAGCAGCCAAGATTCGGCGAACACTGAAGCTTTCTTT.

The CDR3 DNA follows: TGTGCCAGCAGGAGCGGTTACACCTACGAGCAGTACGTC. This encodes CASRSGYTYEQYV. This chain uses TRBV6-6 with TRBJ2-7; weak D call: TRBD2 (5 bases). Germline V gene sequence: CDR1 MNHNY, CDR2 SVGAGI (reference sequence). This CDR3 spans 13 amino acids. V gave up 6 bases and J gave up 2 bases, with 11 bases separating them.

In DNA form, the CDR3 reads TGCGCCAGCAGCCAAGATAGGGGGGGATCCTCTGGGGCCAACGTCCTGACTTTC. It translates to CASSQDRGGSSGANVLTF. This chain joins TRBV4-3 and TRBJ2-6; maybe TRBD2 (7 bases). The CDR3 contains 18 residues. From germline, CDR1 is LGHNA and CDR2 YSLEER. Trimming cost V 0 bases and J 0 bases, with 12 bases left between them.

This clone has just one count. The CDR3 spells CASSYSGTGKTQYF. In DNA form, the CDR3 reads TGTGCCAGCAGTTACTCGGGGACTGGAAAGACCCAGTACTTC. This sequence joins TRBV6-5 and TRBJ2-7; maybe TRBD2 (6 bases). TRBJ2-5 explains the end of the DNA better; the J call may be wrong. The germline CDR1 and CDR2 sequences are MNHEY and SVGAGI. This CDR3 region has 14 residues.

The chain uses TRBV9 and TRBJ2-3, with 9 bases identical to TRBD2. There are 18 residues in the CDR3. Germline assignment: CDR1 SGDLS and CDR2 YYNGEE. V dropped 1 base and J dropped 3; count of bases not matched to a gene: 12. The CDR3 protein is CASSVPPIAGETTDTQYF. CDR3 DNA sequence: TGTGCCAGCAGCGTACCTCCAATAGCGGGGGAGACGACAGATACGCAGTATTTT.

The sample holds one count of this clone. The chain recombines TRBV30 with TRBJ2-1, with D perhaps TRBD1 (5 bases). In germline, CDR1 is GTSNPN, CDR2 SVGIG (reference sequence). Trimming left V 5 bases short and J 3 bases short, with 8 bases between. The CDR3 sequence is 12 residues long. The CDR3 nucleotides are TGTGCCTGGGCTGACAGCTACAATGAGCAGTTCTTC. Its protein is CAWADSYNEQFF.